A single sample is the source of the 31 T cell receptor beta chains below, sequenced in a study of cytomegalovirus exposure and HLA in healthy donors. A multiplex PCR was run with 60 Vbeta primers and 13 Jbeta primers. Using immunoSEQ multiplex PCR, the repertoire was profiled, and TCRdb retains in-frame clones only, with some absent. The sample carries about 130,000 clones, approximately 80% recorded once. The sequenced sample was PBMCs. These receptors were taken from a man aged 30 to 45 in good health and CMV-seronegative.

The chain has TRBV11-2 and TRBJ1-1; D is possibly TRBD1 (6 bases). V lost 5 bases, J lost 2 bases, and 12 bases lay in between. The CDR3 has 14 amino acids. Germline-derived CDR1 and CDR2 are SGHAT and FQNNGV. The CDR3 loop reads CASSTRTANTEAFF. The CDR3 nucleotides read TGTGCCAGCAGCACTCGGACAGCTAACACTGAAGCTTTCTTT.

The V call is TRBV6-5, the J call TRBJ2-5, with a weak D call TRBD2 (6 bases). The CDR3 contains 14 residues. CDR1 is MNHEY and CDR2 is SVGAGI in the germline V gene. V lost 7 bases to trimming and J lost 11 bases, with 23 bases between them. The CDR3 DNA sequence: TGTGCCAGCAATACGGGGCGTCGGTCTCGGGAGCAGTACTTC. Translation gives CASNTGRRSREQYF.

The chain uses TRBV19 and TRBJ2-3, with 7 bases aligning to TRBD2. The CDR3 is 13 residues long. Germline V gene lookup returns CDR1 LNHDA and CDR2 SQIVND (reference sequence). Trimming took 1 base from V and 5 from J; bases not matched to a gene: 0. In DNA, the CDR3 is TGTGCCAGTAGTATAGGGGGGGGAGATACGCAGTATTTT. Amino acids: CASSIGGGDTQYF.

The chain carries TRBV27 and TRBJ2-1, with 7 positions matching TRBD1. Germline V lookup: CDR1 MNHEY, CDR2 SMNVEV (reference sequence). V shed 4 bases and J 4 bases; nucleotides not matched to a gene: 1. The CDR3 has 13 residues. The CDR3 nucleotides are TGTGCCAGCAGTTGGGGACAGTACAATGAGCAGTTCTTC. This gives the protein CASSWGQYNEQFF.

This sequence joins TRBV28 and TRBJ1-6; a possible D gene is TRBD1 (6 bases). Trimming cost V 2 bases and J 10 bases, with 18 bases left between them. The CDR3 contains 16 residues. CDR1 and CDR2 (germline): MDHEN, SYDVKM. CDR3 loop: CASSLRVGQGTSPLHF. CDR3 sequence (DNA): TGTGCCAGCAGTTTACGAGTCGGGCAGGGGACGTCACCCCTCCACTTT.

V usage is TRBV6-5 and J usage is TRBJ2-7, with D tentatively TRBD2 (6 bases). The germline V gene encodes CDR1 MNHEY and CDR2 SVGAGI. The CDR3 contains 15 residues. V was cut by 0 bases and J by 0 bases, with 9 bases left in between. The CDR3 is CASSYSGLGSYEQYF. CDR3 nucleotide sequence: TGTGCCAGCAGTTACTCGGGACTTGGCTCCTACGAGCAGTACTTC.

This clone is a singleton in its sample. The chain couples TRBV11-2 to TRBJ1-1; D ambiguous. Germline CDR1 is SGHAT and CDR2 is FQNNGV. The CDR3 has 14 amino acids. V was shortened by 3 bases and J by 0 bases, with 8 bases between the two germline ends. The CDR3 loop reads CASSLDFLNTEAFF. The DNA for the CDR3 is TGTGCCAGCAGCTTGGACTTCCTGAACACTGAAGCTTTCTTT.

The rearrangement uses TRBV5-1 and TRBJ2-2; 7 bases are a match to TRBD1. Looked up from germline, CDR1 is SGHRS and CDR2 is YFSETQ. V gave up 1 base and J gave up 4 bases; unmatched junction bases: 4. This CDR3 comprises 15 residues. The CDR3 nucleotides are TGCGCCAGCAGCTTGAACAGGGGAACCACCGGGGAGCTGTTTTTT. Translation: CASSLNRGTTGELFF.

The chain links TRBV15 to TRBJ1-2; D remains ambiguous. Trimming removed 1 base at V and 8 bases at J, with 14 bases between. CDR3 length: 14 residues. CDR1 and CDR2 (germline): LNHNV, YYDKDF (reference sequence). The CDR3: CATSRAGSDFGYTF. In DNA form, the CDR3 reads TGTGCCACCAGCAGAGCGGGATCTGACTTCGGCTACACCTTC.

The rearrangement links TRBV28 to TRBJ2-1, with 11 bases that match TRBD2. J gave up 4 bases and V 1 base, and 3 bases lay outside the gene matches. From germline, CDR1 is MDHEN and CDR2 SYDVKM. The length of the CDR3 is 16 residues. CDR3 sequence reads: CASSLSVAGGYNEQFF. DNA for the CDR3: TGTGCCAGCAGTTTATCGGTAGCGGGAGGGTACAATGAGCAGTTCTTC.

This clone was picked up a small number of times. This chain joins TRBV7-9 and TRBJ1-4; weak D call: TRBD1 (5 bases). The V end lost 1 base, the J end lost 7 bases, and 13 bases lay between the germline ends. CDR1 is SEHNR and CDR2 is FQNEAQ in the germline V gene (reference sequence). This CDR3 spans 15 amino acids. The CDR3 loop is CASSLGSQGGEKLFF. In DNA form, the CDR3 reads TGTGCCAGCAGCTTAGGTTCGCAGGGCGGTGAAAAACTGTTTTTT.

CDR3 in amino acids: CASNRQGGTGLGEQYF. The DNA for the CDR3 is TGTGCCAGCAACAGACAGGGGGGAACTGGGTTAGGCGAGCAGTACTTC. J is TRBJ2-7 and V is TRBV5-5, with 9 bases matching TRBD1. Germline CDR1 and CDR2: SGHKS and YYEKEE (reference sequence). With V trimmed by 6 bases and J by 6 bases, 16 bases remained unmatched. There are 16 residues in the CDR3.

CDR3 sequence reads: CASSLGRWAEAFF. The CDR3 nucleotides read TGTGCCAGCAGCTTAGGGAGGTGGGCTGAAGCTTTCTTT. V is TRBV13 and J is TRBJ1-1; D ambiguous. Looked up from germline, CDR1 is PRHDT and CDR2 is FYEKMQ (reference sequence). V lost 0 bases, J lost 6 bases, and 8 bases lay in between. CDR3 length equals 13 residues.

CDR3 bases: TGTGCCAGCAGTTCAGTTTGGGCGGGAGGCGCATACTCCTACAATGAGCAGTTCTTC. Protein: CASSSVWAGGAYSYNEQFF. V gene TRBV28 combines with J gene TRBJ2-1; 8 nucleotides match TRBD2. CDR3 length equals 19 residues. V shed 4 bases, J shed 0 bases, and the junction held 14 bases outside the gene matches. CDR1 MDHEN and CDR2 SYDVKM come from the germline V gene.

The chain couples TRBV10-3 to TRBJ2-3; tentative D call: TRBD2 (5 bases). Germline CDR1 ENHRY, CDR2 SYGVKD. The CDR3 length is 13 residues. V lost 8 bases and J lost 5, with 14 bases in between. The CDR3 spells CAIFREEGDTQYF. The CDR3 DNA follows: TGTGCCATCTTCCGGGAAGAGGGAGATACGCAGTATTTT.

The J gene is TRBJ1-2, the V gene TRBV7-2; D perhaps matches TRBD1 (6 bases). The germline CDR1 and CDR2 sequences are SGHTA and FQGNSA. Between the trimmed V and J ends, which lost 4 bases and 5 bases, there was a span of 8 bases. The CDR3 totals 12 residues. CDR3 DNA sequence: TGTGCCAGCAGCTCCCAGGGGTATGGCTACACCTTC. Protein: CASSSQGYGYTF. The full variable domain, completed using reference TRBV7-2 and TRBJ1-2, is GAGVSQSPSNKVTEKGKDVELRCDPISGHTALYWYRQSLGQGLEFLIYFQGNSAPDKSGLPSDRFSAERTGGSVSTLTIQRTQQEDSAVYLCASSSQGYGYTFGSGTRLTVV.

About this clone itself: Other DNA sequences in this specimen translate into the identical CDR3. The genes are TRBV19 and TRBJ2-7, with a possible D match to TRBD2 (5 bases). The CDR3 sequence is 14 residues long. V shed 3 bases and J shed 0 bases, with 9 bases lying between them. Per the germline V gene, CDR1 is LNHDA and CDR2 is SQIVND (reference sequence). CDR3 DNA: TGTGCCAGTAGTATCTCTGGGAGCTCCTACGAGCAGTACTTC. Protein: CASSISGSSYEQYF.

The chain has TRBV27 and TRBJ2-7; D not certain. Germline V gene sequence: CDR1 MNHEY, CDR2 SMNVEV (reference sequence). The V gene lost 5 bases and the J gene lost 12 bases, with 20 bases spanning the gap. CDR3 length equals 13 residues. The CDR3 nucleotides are TGTGCCAGCAGTCCCAACCGGCCTTCCCGCGGGTACTTC. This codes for CASSPNRPSRGYF.

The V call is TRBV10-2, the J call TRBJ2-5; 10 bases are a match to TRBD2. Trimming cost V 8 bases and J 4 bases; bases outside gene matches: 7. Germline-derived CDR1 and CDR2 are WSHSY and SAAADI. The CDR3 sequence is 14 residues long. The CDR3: CASGLAGARETQYF. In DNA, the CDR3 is TGCGCCAGCGGGCTAGCGGGAGCTCGAGAGACCCAGTACTTC.

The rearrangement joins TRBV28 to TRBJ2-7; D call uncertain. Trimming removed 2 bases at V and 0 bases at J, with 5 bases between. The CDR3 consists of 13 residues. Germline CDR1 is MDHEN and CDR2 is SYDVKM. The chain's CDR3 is CASSLPGSYEQYF. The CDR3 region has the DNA TGTGCCAGCAGTTTACCAGGCTCCTACGAGCAGTACTTC.

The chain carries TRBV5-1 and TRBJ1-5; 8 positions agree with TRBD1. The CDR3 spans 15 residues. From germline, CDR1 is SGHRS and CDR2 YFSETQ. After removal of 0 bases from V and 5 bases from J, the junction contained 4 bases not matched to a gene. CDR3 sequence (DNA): TGCGCCAGCAGCTTGGGGACAGGGTTTGATCAGCCCCAGCATTTT. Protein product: CASSLGTGFDQPQHF.

CDR3 residues: CASSVATWAQDTQYF. CDR3 coding DNA: TGTGCCAGCAGCGTAGCTACATGGGCACAGGATACGCAGTATTTT. The chain joins TRBV9 to TRBJ2-3; D call uncertain. The V end was cut by 0 bases, the J end by 6 bases, with 14 bases between. Per germline, CDR1 SGDLS and CDR2 YYNGEE. The CDR3 consists of 15 residues. The whole variable domain, filled in from reference TRBV9 and TRBJ2-3, reads DSGVTQTPKHLITATGQRVTLRCSPRSGDLSVYWYQQSLDQGLQFLIQYYNGEERAKGNILERFSAQQFPDLHSELNLSSLELGDSALYFCASSVATWAQDTQYFGPGTRLTVL.

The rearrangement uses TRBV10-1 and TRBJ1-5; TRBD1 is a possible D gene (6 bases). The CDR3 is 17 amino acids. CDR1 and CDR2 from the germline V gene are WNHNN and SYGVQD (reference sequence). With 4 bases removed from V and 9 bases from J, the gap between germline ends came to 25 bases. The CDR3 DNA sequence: TGCGCCAGCAGTGTAGAGGGGGGGGACGGATTTTATCGGCCCCAGCATTTT. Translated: CASSVEGGDGFYRPQHF.

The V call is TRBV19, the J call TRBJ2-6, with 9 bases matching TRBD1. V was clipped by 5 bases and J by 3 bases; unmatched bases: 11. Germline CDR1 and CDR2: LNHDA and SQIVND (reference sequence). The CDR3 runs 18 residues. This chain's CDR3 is CASSERGTGFIGANVLTF. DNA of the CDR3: TGTGCCAGTAGTGAAAGGGGGACAGGGTTTATTGGGGCCAACGTCCTGACTTTC.

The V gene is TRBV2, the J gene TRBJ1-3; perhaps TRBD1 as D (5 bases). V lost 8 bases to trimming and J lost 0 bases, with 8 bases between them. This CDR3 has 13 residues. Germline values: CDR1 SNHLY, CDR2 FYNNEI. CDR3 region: CASVQDSGNTIYF. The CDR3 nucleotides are TGTGCCAGCGTACAGGACTCTGGAAACACCATATATTTT.

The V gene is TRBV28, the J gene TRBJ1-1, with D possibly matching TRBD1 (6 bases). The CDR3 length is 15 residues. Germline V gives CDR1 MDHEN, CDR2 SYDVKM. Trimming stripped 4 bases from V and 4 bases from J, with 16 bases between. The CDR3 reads CASSSPPGQSTEAFF. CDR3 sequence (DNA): TGTGCCAGCAGTTCCCCCCCTGGACAGAGCACTGAAGCTTTCTTT.

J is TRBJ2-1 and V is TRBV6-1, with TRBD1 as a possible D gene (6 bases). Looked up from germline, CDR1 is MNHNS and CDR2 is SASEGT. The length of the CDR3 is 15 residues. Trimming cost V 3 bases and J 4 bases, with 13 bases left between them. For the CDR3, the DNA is TGTGCCAGCAGTGATGGGGGCTCCTTGTACAATGAGCAGTTCTTC. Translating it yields CASSDGGSLYNEQFF.

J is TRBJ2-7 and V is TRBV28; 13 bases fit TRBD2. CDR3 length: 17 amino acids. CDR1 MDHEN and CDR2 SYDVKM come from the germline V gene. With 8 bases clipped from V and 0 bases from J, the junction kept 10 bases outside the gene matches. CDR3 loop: CASGGGLAGIGSYEQYF. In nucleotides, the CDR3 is TGTGCCAGCGGCGGGGGACTAGCGGGAATTGGCTCCTACGAGCAGTACTTC.

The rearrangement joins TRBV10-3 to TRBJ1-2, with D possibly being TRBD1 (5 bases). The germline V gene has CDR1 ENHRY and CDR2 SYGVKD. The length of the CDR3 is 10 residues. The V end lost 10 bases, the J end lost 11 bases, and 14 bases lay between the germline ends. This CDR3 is CATGDRRYTF. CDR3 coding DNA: TGTGCCACGGGGGACCGGCGTTACACCTTC.

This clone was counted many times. CDR3: CASTGGYEQYF. The CDR3 region has the DNA TGTGCCAGCACCGGGGGTTACGAGCAGTACTTC. The chain employs TRBV6-5 and TRBJ2-7; tentative D call: TRBD2 (6 bases). Germline CDR1 is MNHEY and CDR2 is SVGAGI. V dropped 7 bases and J dropped 4 bases, with 8 bases sitting between them. CDR3 length: 11 residues.

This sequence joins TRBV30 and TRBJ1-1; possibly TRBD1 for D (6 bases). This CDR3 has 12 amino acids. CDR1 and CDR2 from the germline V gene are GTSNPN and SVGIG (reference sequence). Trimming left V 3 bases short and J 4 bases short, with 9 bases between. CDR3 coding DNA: TGTGCCTGGAGAACAGGGATCACTGAAGCTTTCTTT. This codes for CAWRTGITEAFF.